The 4 T cell receptor beta chains below all came from one sample that was sequenced in a study of blood T cells in healthy people across ages. The second PCR ran roughly 7 to 11 cycles with a sample-barcoded 5' primer and J-beta primers. TCRdb re-analysed the 5' RACE reads in MiXCR, keeping a single row per CDR3 protein. The table includes a few hundred thousand distinct CDR3 sequences, about 28% detected once. The same data also contributed to another study, on T cells of mothers and their children.

The sequenced sample was blood. These receptors originate from a boy aged 2 to 10 in good health.

This clonotype was seen only a few times. This chain connects TRBV20-1 to TRBJ2-1; 8 bases fit TRBD1. The CDR3 loop spans 11 amino acids. Germline V gives CDR1 DFQATT, CDR2 SNEGSKA (reference sequence). Trimming removed 1 base from V and 12 bases from J; junction bases left unmatched: 2. This chain's CDR3 is CSARVGTGQFF. The CDR3 nucleotides are TGCAGTGCTAGAGTGGGGACAGGGCAGTTCTTC.

The CDR3 reads CASSSRMDLYGYTF. The CDR3 nucleotides are TGTGCCAGCAGTTCCCGAATGGACCTTTATGGCTACACCTTC. This chain connects TRBV12-3 or TRBV12-4 to TRBJ1-2; no clear D. Trimming took 4 bases from V and 5 from J, leaving 14 bases between them. The CDR3 has 14 residues.

This clonotype turned up a few times. This sequence joins TRBV15 and TRBJ1-2, with 10 bases identical to TRBD1. The CDR3 has 15 residues. Germline trimming cut 4 bases from V and 4 bases from J; bases unmatched to any gene: 6. Looked up from germline, CDR1 is LNHNV and CDR2 is YYDKDF (reference sequence). CDR3 amino acids: CATSMTGGSGYGYTF. Here the CDR3 DNA reads TGTGCCACCAGCATGACAGGGGGCAGCGGCTATGGCTACACCTTC.

This clonotype was detected only a few times. The rearrangement uses TRBV4-1 and TRBJ2-7; 7 bases are shared with TRBD1. V was clipped by 3 bases and J by 6 bases; unmatched bases: 14. The length of the CDR3 is 16 residues. CDR1 is MGHRA, CDR2 YSYEKL, per germline. CDR3 loop: CASSQVVDKGAREQYF. The CDR3 DNA reads as TGCGCCAGCAGCCAGGTAGTTGACAAGGGGGCTCGCGAGCAGTACTTC.